These 3 T cell receptor beta chains were all obtained from the same sample, sequenced in a study of PD-1 blockade in classical Hodgkin lymphoma. Time point here: cycle 4 day 1 (C4D1), after more than five weeks of nivolumab. Relapses following autologous stem cell transplantation were seen in all patients, with brentuximab vedotin exposure varying. TCRdb keeps only in-frame clones here, not all; method: immunoSEQ multiplex PCR. The data contain about 24,000 clones, more than 75% of them singletons. The sample consisted of peripheral blood mononuclear cells (PBMCs), taken before the fourth cycle of nivolumab. The receptor set was obtained from a human donor with classical Hodgkin lymphoma.

The chain has TRBV30 and TRBJ1-1; D is unclear. The CDR3 totals 13 residues. Between the trimmed V and J ends, which lost 3 bases and 5 bases, there was a span of 13 bases. In germline, CDR1 is GTSNPN, CDR2 SVGIG (reference sequence). Here the CDR3 DNA reads TGTGCCTGGAGGCGGCCGGTTGGGACTGAAGCTTTCTTT. Protein: CAWRRPVGTEAFF. The full variable domain, rest sourced from reference TRBV30 and TRBJ1-1, is SQTIHQWPATLVQPVGSPLSLECTVEGTSNPNLYWYRQAAGRGLQLLFYSVGIGQISSEVPQNLSASRPQDRQFILSSKKLLLSDSGFYLCAWRRPVGTEAFFGQGTRLTVV.

V gene TRBV2 combines with J gene TRBJ2-1, with 15 bases identical to TRBD2. J gave up 11 bases and V 11 bases, and 10 bases lay outside the gene matches. The CDR3 sequence is 14 residues long. Per germline, CDR1 SNHLY and CDR2 FYNNEI. CDR3 coding DNA: TGTGCCGGAGGGACGGGACTAGCGGGAGGACAGCAGTTCTTC. This sequence encodes CAGGTGLAGGQQFF.

The table lists this clone with a count of one. The gene calls are TRBV7-3 and TRBJ2-5; no definite D call. From germline, CDR1 is SGHTA and CDR2 FQGTGA. This CDR3 contains 15 residues. Trimming removed 1 base from V and 1 base from J, with 10 bases in between. This CDR3 is CASSLKAGRQETQYF. The CDR3 DNA follows: TGTGCCAGCAGCTTAAAGGCCGGCCGCCAAGAGACCCAGTACTTC. Complete variable domain (other parts from reference TRBV7-3 and TRBJ2-5): GAGVSQTPSNKVTEKGKYVELRCDPISGHTALYWYRQSLGQGPEFLIYFQGTGAADDSGLPNDRFFAVRPEGSVSTLKIQRTERGDSAVYLCASSLKAGRQETQYFGPGTRLLVL.